This TCR beta chain came from a study of blood T cells in healthy people across ages. This CDR3 has 11 residues. Germline V lookup: CDR1 SNHLY, CDR2 FYNNEI. V dropped 4 bases and J dropped 7 bases, with 5 bases sitting between them. Findings and caveats of the study: As naive T cell percentage varied, TCR beta diversity correlated strongly with it. Using unsorted PBMCs precluded a conclusive naive versus antigen-experienced comparison.

As for this clonotype: The antigen remains undetermined.

For the second PCR, which ran for about 7 to 11 cycles, a sample-barcoded 5' primer and a J-beta primer mix were used. The template-switch adaptor, which had 12 random nucleotides, put a tag on each cDNA molecule. TCRdb ran MiXCR on the 5' RACE reads and lists one entry per CDR3 protein. The sample lists about 1.5 million distinct CDR3 sequences, around 40% occurring once. The chain is built from TRBV2 and TRBJ2-1, with unresolved D. The sample consisted of blood. This clonotype was obtained from a woman younger than 35 in good health. This CDR3 reads CASSGKNEQFF. The CDR3 coding sequence is TGTGCCAGCAGTGGAAAGAATGAGCAGTTCTTC.